The clone carrying this T cell receptor beta chain was counted a few times. The data originate from a study of T-cell reconstitution after alpha-beta-depleted transplantation in children. Germline CDR1 reads LNHNV; CDR2 reads YYDKDF (reference sequence). The CDR3 has 18 amino acids. V was pared by 0 bases and J by 3 bases, with 7 bases of the junction left unmatched. For TCRbeta, the library was prepared with unique molecular identifiers. A single record per CDR3 protein comes from TCRdb applying MiXCR to the PCR reads. The table includes almost 400,000 distinct CDR3 sequences, about 20% detected once.

The V call is TRBV15, the J call TRBJ2-5; 13 bases are shared with TRBD2. The TCR was taken from a human donor who donated a stem cell graft to a child with acute myeloid leukemia. The input for sequencing was PBMCs from the stem cell graft donor, taken from the stem cell graft. The CDR3 spells CATSRDLTGTSGKETQYF. The CDR3 DNA sequence: TGTGCCACCAGCAGAGACCTTACCGGGACTAGCGGGAAAGAGACCCAGTACTTC.